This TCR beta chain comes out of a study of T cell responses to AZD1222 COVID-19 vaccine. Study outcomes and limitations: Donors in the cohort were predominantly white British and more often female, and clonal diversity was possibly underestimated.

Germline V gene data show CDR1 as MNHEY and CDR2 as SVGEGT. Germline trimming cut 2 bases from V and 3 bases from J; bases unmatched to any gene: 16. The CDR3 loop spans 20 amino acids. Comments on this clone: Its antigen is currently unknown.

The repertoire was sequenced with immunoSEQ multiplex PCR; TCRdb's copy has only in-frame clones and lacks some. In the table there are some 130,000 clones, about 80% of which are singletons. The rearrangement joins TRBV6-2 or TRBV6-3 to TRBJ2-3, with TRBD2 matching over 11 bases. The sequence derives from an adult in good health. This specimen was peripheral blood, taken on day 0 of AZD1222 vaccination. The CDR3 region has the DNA TGTGCCAGCAGTTACCCCCGTAGCGGGGGGGTAACGGTTCATACAGATACGCAGTATTTT. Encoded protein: CASSYPRSGGVTVHTDTQYF.